A selection of T cell receptor beta chains follows, all from one sample in a study of CD8+ T cells in alopecia areata. Repertoires were generated with immunoSEQ multiplex PCR, while TCRdb's copy carries only in-frame clones and drops some. This table has some 200,000 clones, around 50% appearing once. The sequenced sample was CD4+ T cells sorted from blood, obtained at week 0. The receptors come from a human donor with alopecia areata. Each CDR3 is given with its conserved first and last residue. Each record gives: V gene, D gene, J gene, clone size, CDR3 DNA, CDR3 protein. A D gene is named only where the DNA matches it firmly. The size of a clone is reported for some rows only, either as once, few or many, or as a class for expanded clones.

TRBV7-3,.,TRBJ2-5,many,TGTGCCAGCAGCTTTGGAAGTACGGAGACCCAGTACTTC,CASSFGSTETQYF
TRBV9,.,TRBJ2-3,few,TGTGCCAGCAAAAGAGACAGCGGAGATACGCAGTATTTT,CASKRDSGDTQYF
TRBV7-9,.,TRBJ2-2,.,TGTGCCAGCAGCTACCTCCGCCCGAACACCGGGGAGCTGTTTTTT,CASSYLRPNTGELFF
TRBV29-1,TRBD1,TRBJ1-5,.,TGCAGCGTCAGGGACAGTAGCAATCAGCCCCAGCATTTT,CSVRDSSNQPQHF
TRBV10-3,.,TRBJ2-3,.,TGTGCCATCAGTGAAGACAGCGGCTACACAGATACGCAGTATTTT,CAISEDSGYTDTQYF
TRBV18,.,TRBJ1-3,.,TGTGCCAGCTCACCAGGGATTAGTTCTGGAAACACCATATATTTT,CASSPGISSGNTIYF
TRBV2,TRBD1,TRBJ1-6,.,TGTGCCAGCAATAATGGACAGGGGAATTCACCCCTCCACTTT,CASNNGQGNSPLHF
TRBV30,TRBD1,TRBJ1-3,once,TGTGCCTGGCGCGGGACAGCGTCTGGAAACACCATATATTTT,CAWRGTASGNTIYF
TRBV4-2,.,TRBJ1-2,.,TGTGCCAGCAGCCAAGATCGGAGTTCAGGGAATGGCTACACCTTC,CASSQDRSSGNGYTF
TRBV30,.,TRBJ1-1,.,TGTGCCTGGAGGGCCCTCCAAGGGAGGACTGAAGCTTTCTTT,CAWRALQGRTEAFF
TRBV5-6,TRBD1,TRBJ1-6,.,TGTGCCAGCAGCCCAGCCGGACAGGAATGGGGGCCTTCACCCCTCCACTTT,CASSPAGQEWGPSPLHF
TRBV15,.,TRBJ2-5,.,TGTGCCACCAGCAGGTCCCGGGGGTTTTCGGAGACCCAGTACTTC,CATSRSRGFSETQYF
TRBV2,TRBD1,TRBJ1-2,.,TGTGCCAGCAGTCGGGACAGGGACACTGGCTACACCTTC,CASSRDRDTGYTF
TRBV29-1,.,TRBJ1-2,.,TGCAGCGTTTGGGGAGGACGCGGCTACACCTTC,CSVWGGRGYTF
TRBV7-2,.,TRBJ2-5,.,TGTGCCAGCAGCCCGGGACTCGAAGAGACCCAGTACTTC,CASSPGLEETQYF
TRBV6-6,.,TRBJ2-7,once,TGTGCCAGCAGTTACTCGGCCCAAAGCGGGGAGCAGTACTTC,CASSYSAQSGEQYF
TRBV25-1,.,TRBJ1-6,.,TGTGCCAGCAGTGAGTGGGACTCCTATAATTCACCCCTCCACTTT,CASSEWDSYNSPLHF
TRBV15,.,TRBJ1-6,few,TGTGCCACCAGCAGGCCGGGGGCACCCCTCCACTTT,CATSRPGAPLHF